A single sample is the source of the 12 T cell receptor beta chains below, sequenced in a study of T cell responses to AZD1222 COVID-19 vaccine. The table came from immunoSEQ multiplex PCR; TCRdb's copy has only in-frame clones and leaves some out. The table has approximately 71,000 clones, about three quarters seen once. The sample was peripheral blood, taken on day 0 of AZD1222 vaccination. The receptors here all came from an adult in good health.

This sequence joins TRBV30 and TRBJ2-2, with unresolved D. The CDR3 has 14 residues. The ends were cut back, 0 bases at V and 5 bases at J, with 10 bases in the middle. Germline V gives CDR1 GTSNPN, CDR2 SVGIG (reference sequence). The CDR3, as DNA: TGTGCCTGGAGTGTACTAACTTGGACCGGGGAGCTGTTTTTT. The encoded protein is CAWSVLTWTGELFF.

This chain's CDR3 is CASSQTGNTEAFF. In DNA, the CDR3 is TGTGCCAGCAGCCAGACCGGGAACACTGAAGCTTTCTTT. The chain joins TRBV14 to TRBJ1-1; D uncertain. CDR1 and CDR2 from the germline V gene are SGHDN and FVKESK. The CDR3 loop spans 13 amino acids. Trimming pared 3 bases from V and 1 base from J, leaving 6 bases between.

The chain recombines TRBV11-2 with TRBJ1-2, with D unclear. The CDR3 runs to 12 residues. Germline V lookup: CDR1 SGHAT, CDR2 FQNNGV. Between the trimmed V and J ends, which lost 3 bases and 7 bases, there was a span of 9 bases. For the CDR3, the DNA is TGTGCCAGCAGCTTTTACACAGCTGGCTACACCTTC. Amino acids: CASSFYTAGYTF.

This clone was observed a handful of times. J is TRBJ1-4 and V is TRBV19, with 7 bases that match TRBD1. Germline lookup yields CDR1 LNHDA and CDR2 SQIVND (reference sequence). J lost 4 bases, V lost 7 bases, and 6 bases had no gene match. The CDR3 has 14 amino acids. CDR3 region: CASNRGQNNEKLFF. The CDR3 region has the DNA TGTGCCAGTAACAGGGGACAGAATAATGAAAAACTGTTTTTT.

The chain combines TRBV19 with TRBJ1-2; TRBD1 might be the D (5 bases). V was shortened by 3 bases and J by 4 bases, with 12 bases between the two germline ends. Germline V gene data show CDR1 as LNHDA and CDR2 as SQIVND (reference sequence). This CDR3 is 14 amino acids long. CDR3 nucleotide sequence: TGTGCCAGTAGTATTTCCGGTCAGGGCTATGGCTACACCTTC. Translation gives CASSISGQGYGYTF.

The chain recombines TRBV11-2 with TRBJ2-5; D is ambiguous. This CDR3 has 14 residues. Germline V CDR1 and CDR2: SGHAT, FQNNGV. V dropped 0 bases and J dropped 5 bases, with 10 bases sitting between them. The CDR3 region has the DNA TGTGCCAGCAGCTTAGAACGGTCCTCGGAGACCCAGTACTTC. It specifies CASSLERSSETQYF. The full variable domain, rest sourced from reference TRBV11-2 and TRBJ2-5, is EAGVAQSPRYKIIEKRQSVAFWCNPISGHATLYWYQQILGQGPKLLIQFQNNGVVDDSQLPKDRFSAERLKGVDSTLKIQPAKLEDSAVYLCASSLERSSETQYFGPGTRLLVL.

The V and J genes are TRBV6-4 and TRBJ2-3; possibly TRBD2 for D (5 bases). This CDR3 contains 15 residues. Germline V gene sequence: CDR1 MRHNA, CDR2 SNTAGT. Trimming removed 3 bases at V and 2 bases at J, with 12 bases between. The CDR3 sequence is CASSEAADSTDTQYF. In nucleotides, the CDR3 is TGTGCCAGCAGTGAGGCAGCGGACTCCACAGATACGCAGTATTTT.

The chain's CDR3 is CASGLGTGNQPQHF. The CDR3 nucleotides read TGTGCCTCGGGGTTGGGTACGGGCAATCAGCCCCAGCATTTT. The chain joins TRBV2 to TRBJ1-5; D is unresolved. V was pared by 11 bases and J by 2 bases, with 16 bases between. This CDR3 has 14 amino acids. CDR1 is SNHLY and CDR2 is FYNNEI in the germline V gene.

The gene calls are TRBV19 and TRBJ1-5; D gene ambiguous. CDR1 is LNHDA and CDR2 is SQIVND in the germline V gene (reference sequence). CDR3 length: 11 amino acids. V gave up 8 bases and J gave up 7 bases, with 9 bases separating them. CDR3 bases: TGTGCCAGTTCTCTCGGGCAGCCCCAGCATTTT. Protein product: CASSLGQPQHF.

This clone was found a few times. This chain links TRBV6-1 with TRBJ1-3; D not certain. The CDR3 covers 17 residues. The germline V gene has CDR1 MNHNS and CDR2 SASEGT. Trimming left V 1 base short and J 0 bases short, with 13 bases between. The chain's CDR3 is CASSEDLPGLSGNTIYF. The CDR3 coding sequence is TGTGCCAGCAGTGAAGATTTGCCAGGCCTCTCTGGAAACACCATATATTTT.

The chain carries TRBV9 and TRBJ1-4; no firm D call. With 4 bases removed from V and 5 bases from J, the gap between germline ends came to 15 bases. Germline CDR1 SGDLS, CDR2 YYNGEE. CDR3 length equals 15 residues. CDR3 in amino acids: CASSTYDERNEKLFF. The CDR3 DNA is TGTGCCAGCAGCACATATGACGAGAGGAATGAAAAACTGTTTTTT.

V gene TRBV10-1 combines with J gene TRBJ1-4; D is perhaps TRBD1 (6 bases). CDR1 is WNHNN, CDR2 SYGVQD, per germline (reference sequence). The CDR3 runs 14 residues. V was cut by 3 bases and J by 8 bases, with 13 bases left in between. This chain's CDR3 is CASSDSGAEEKLFF. CDR3 DNA: TGCGCCAGCAGTGATTCGGGGGCAGAGGAAAAACTGTTTTTT.